Listed here are 2 T cell receptor beta chains from one sample, sequenced in a study of blood T cell repertoires in COVID-19. The repertoire was sequenced with immunoSEQ multiplex PCR; TCRdb's copy has only in-frame clones and lacks some. This table has 60,000 or so clones, more than 80% appearing once. Sequencing was done on a sample of peripheral blood. Every receptor here comes from a man aged 80 or over with acute or convalescent COVID-19.

The CDR3 sequence is CASSPRGGGTEAFF. The CDR3 DNA sequence: TGTGCCAGCAGCCCCCGAGGGGGGGGCACTGAAGCTTTCTTT. This rearrangement joins TRBV3-1 (or the pseudogene TRBV3-2) to TRBJ1-1, with TRBD1 as a possible D gene (6 bases). The V and J ends lost 4 bases and 4 bases respectively, with 13 bases between them. CDR3 length: 14 amino acids. Germline V gene sequence: CDR1 LGHDT, CDR2 YNNKEL (reference sequence).

The rearrangement uses TRBV7-9 and TRBJ2-5, with 8 nucleotides matching TRBD2. J was trimmed by 2 bases and V by 5 bases; bases with no gene match: 7. The CDR3 totals 15 residues. Germline assignment: CDR1 SEHNR and CDR2 FQNEAQ (reference sequence). CDR3 residues: CASSLRLAQQETQYF. The CDR3 coding sequence is TGTGCCAGCAGCCTAAGACTAGCGCAACAAGAGACCCAGTACTTC.